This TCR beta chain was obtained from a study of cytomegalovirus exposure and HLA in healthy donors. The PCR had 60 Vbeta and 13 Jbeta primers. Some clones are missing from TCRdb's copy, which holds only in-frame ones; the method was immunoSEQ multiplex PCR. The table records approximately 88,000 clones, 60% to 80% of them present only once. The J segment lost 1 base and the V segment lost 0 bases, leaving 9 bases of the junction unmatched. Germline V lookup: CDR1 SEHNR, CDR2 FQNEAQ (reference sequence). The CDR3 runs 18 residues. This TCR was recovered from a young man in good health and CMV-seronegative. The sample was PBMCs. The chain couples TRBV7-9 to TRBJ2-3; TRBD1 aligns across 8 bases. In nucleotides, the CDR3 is TGTGCCAGCAGCTTAGCTGGGGCAGGGGGCGGTCGCACAGATACGCAGTATTTT. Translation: CASSLAGAGGGRTDTQYF.